Below, one TCR beta chain is given with its context. Its antigen is still unknown. No per-base quality is available; no much larger clone lies one base away. TCRbeta CDR3 regions were immunosequenced from genomic DNA with the immunoSEQ Assay. Before high-throughput sequencing, the genomic DNA was amplified using bias-controlled multiplex PCR. The authors processed their data as follows. To quantify the absolute abundance of each unique TCRbeta CDR3 region, the sequences were collapsed and filtered. Clonality, defined as 1 minus Pielou's evenness, was calculated using only productive rearrangements. Clones with significantly greater frequencies in on-treatment versus baseline samples were identified using a previously published method. The source is immuneACCESS, and TCRdb retained only in-frame sequences with V and J called. Part of the clones is not carried over; for the studies checked, unresolved V genes explain less than half of this, and the remainder is unexplained. That table gives V, J and clone size, and the DNA gave D and trimming. Within this sample are 15,000 to 20,000 clones, with roughly 69% of them counted one time only. In total, the top ten clones hold 18% of the sample.

These data belong to a study of sequential checkpoint blockade in melanoma (dated by TCRdb to between 2017 and 2020). For the wider study: In a 1:1 randomization, patients received either first-line nivolumab then ipilimumab (arm A) or ipilimumab then nivolumab (arm B). Maintenance nivolumab came after each of the two trial sequences. What the research found in general, with its limitations: The response-prediction model combining TCR metrics and mutation burden needs validation in larger, independent patient cohorts.

The treatment or condition label for this specimen denotes: randomized to nivolumab then ipilimumab (arm A) or the reverse (arm B). None of the patients in the trial had previously been given DNA-damaging chemotherapy. Live CD3+CD8+ cells negative for CD19 and CD56 were sorted from thawed PBMCs on a FACS Aria II flow cytometer. Samples came from patients with melanoma in CheckMate 064, a randomized, open-label phase II trial of sequential checkpoint blockade. Peripheral blood mononuclear cells were obtained through leukapheresis, purified using Ficoll-Paque, and frozen in human serum containing approximately 9.3% DMSO. Immediately after sorting, the purity of the sorted blood CD3+CD8+ cells was confirmed to be >98%, and DNA was then extracted. The junction shows trimming of 3 bases on V and 3 bases on J, and the gene matches do not reach 5 bases of it. Reading the germline V gene (reference sequence) gives CDR1 PRHDT and CDR2 FYEKMQ. From its cysteine to its phenylalanine, the CDR3 spans 14 amino acids. The entry retains the CDR3 DNA only, 42 bases that are in frame from base 1.

This specimen consisted of CD8+ T cells sorted from blood (inferred from file names), obtained from a patient given nivolumab and ipilimumab in sequence. The chain couples TRBV13 to TRBJ2-7; 7 central nucleotides agree with TRBD2. The origin of this receptor is a human donor with melanoma. The nucleotides read TGTGCCAGCAGCTTGGCGGGAGAGAACTACGAGCAGTACTTC. It specifies CASSLAGENYEQYF.